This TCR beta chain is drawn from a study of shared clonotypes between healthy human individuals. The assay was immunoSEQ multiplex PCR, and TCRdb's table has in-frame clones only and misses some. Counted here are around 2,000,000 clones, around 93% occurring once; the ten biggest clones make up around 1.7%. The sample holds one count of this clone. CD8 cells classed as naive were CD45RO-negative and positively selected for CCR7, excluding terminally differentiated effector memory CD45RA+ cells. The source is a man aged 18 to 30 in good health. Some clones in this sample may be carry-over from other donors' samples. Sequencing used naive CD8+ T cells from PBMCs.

CDR3 coding DNA: TGTGCCAGCAGACTAGGACAGGGAACAACCGGGGAGCTGTTTTTT. Residues: CASRLGQGTTGELFF. V and J are TRBV11-2 and TRBJ2-2, with 8 bases that match TRBD1. V was clipped by 6 bases and J by 5 bases; unmatched bases: 8. The CDR3 is 15 residues long. CDR1 and CDR2 (germline): SGHAT, FQNNGV. Together with reference TRBV11-2 and TRBJ2-2, the CDR3 gives the full variable domain: EAGVAQSPRYKIIEKRQSVAFWCNPISGHATLYWYQQILGQGPKLLIQFQNNGVVDDSQLPKDRFSAERLKGVDSTLKIQPAKLEDSAVYLCASRLGQGTTGELFFGEGSRLTVL.